A selection of T cell receptor beta chains follows, all from one sample in a study of memory CD4+ T cells and cytomegalovirus serostatus. The repertoire was sequenced with immunoSEQ multiplex PCR; TCRdb's copy has only in-frame clones and lacks some. The sample holds 40,000 to 60,000 clones, around 78% seen once. Specimen: memory CD4+ T cells from blood. Receptors originate from an adult in good health and CMV-seronegative. Each CDR3 is given with its conserved first and last residue. Fields, in order: V gene, D gene, J gene, clone size, CDR3 protein, CDR3 DNA. A D gene is named only where the DNA matches it firmly. Where a row states a size, it is once, few, many or the class of an expanded clone; other rows omit it.

V: TRBV25-1; D: TRBD2; J: TRBJ2-3; size: .; CDR3: CASSDSGGSNDTQYF; DNA: TGTGCCAGCAGTGATTCCGGCGGGAGCAACGATACGCAGTATTTT
V: TRBV5-1; D: TRBD1; J: TRBJ1-4; size: few; CDR3: CASSPRDSLHEKLFF; DNA: TGCGCCAGCAGCCCTCGGGACAGTCTTCACGAAAAACTGTTTTTT
V: TRBV14; D: .; J: TRBJ2-2; size: .; CDR3: CASSQVAGRTRTGELFF; DNA: TGTGCCAGCAGCCAAGTCGCGGGCAGGACTCGCACCGGGGAGCTGTTTTTT
V: TRBV27; D: TRBD1; J: TRBJ2-7; size: .; CDR3: CASRWQGDSYEQYF; DNA: TGTGCCAGCAGGTGGCAGGGGGATTCCTACGAGCAGTACTTC
V: TRBV27; D: TRBD2; J: TRBJ2-2; size: .; CDR3: CASRRIGLAGETGELFF; DNA: TGTGCCAGCAGACGGATAGGACTAGCGGGTGAAACCGGGGAGCTGTTTTTT
V: TRBV5-6; D: TRBD1; J: TRBJ2-5; size: .; CDR3: CASSPGWGQGAEETQYF; DNA: TGTGCCAGCAGCCCGGGCTGGGGACAGGGGGCAGAAGAGACCCAGTACTTC
V: TRBV5-4; D: TRBD1; J: TRBJ2-5; size: .; CDR3: CASSLKTGGGVETQYF; DNA: TGTGCCAGCAGCTTAAAAACAGGGGGCGGAGTGGAGACCCAGTACTTC
V: TRBV29-1; D: .; J: TRBJ2-1; size: .; CDR3: CSVSGGGAYNEQFF; DNA: TGCAGCGTCTCCGGAGGGGGGGCTTACAATGAGCAGTTCTTC
V: TRBV15; D: .; J: TRBJ1-1; size: .; CDR3: CATSRERRNTEAFF; DNA: TGTGCCACCAGCAGAGAACGAAGGAACACTGAAGCTTTCTTT
V: TRBV4-2; D: .; J: TRBJ1-1; size: few; CDR3: CASSQEWGRPTEAFF; DNA: TGTGCCAGCAGCCAAGAATGGGGCCGTCCGACTGAAGCTTTCTTT
V: TRBV6-5; D: .; J: TRBJ1-6; size: .; CDR3: CASSRGDSPLHF; DNA: TGTGCCAGCAGCCGAGGGGATTCACCCCTCCACTTT
V: TRBV6-6; D: TRBD1; J: TRBJ1-2; size: .; CDR3: CASSYGTGSGYTF; DNA: TGTGCCAGCAGTTACGGGACAGGCAGTGGCTACACCTTC
V: TRBV10-1; D: .; J: TRBJ2-3; size: few; CDR3: CASSGYSTDTQYF; DNA: TGCGCCAGCAGTGGGTATAGCACAGATACGCAGTATTTT
V: TRBV27; D: .; J: TRBJ1-5; size: .; CDR3: CASSLYSPAARDRHQPQHF; DNA: TGTGCCAGCAGTTTATATTCTCCGGCAGCAAGGGATAGGCATCAGCCCCAGCATTTT
V: TRBV30; D: .; J: TRBJ1-2; size: .; CDR3: CAWTGDPNYGYTF; DNA: TGTGCCTGGACAGGGGACCCGAACTATGGCTACACCTTC
V: TRBV5-4; D: .; J: TRBJ1-3; size: .; CDR3: CASSLSPTASLGNTIYF; DNA: TGTGCCAGCAGCTTGTCCCCGACAGCTAGCCTGGGAAACACCATATATTTT
V: TRBV25-1; D: TRBD1; J: TRBJ2-7; size: few; CDR3: CASSVDRVGYEQYF; DNA: TGTGCCAGCAGTGTAGACAGGGTAGGATACGAGCAGTACTTC
V: TRBV2; D: TRBD2; J: TRBJ2-7; size: .; CDR3: CASSPLAGAYEQYF; DNA: TGTGCCAGCAGTCCCCTAGCGGGGGCCTACGAGCAGTACTTC
V: TRBV9; D: .; J: TRBJ2-7; size: .; CDR3: CASSVGGAGAEGQYF; DNA: TGTGCCAGCAGCGTGGGGGGAGCAGGCGCCGAGGGGCAGTACTTC
V: TRBV10-1; D: .; J: TRBJ2-7; size: once; CDR3: CASSVNPTGDEQYF; DNA: TGCGCCAGCAGTGTAAACCCCACTGGGGACGAGCAGTACTTC
V: TRBV9; D: TRBD2; J: TRBJ2-5; size: .; CDR3: CASSVVDGGARETQYF; DNA: TGTGCCAGCAGCGTAGTGGACGGGGGGGCCCGAGAGACCCAGTACTTC
V: TRBV11-3; D: TRBD1; J: TRBJ2-2; size: .; CDR3: CASSRDRANTGELFF; DNA: TGTGCCAGCAGCCGGGACAGAGCGAACACCGGGGAGCTGTTTTTT
V: TRBV30; D: .; J: TRBJ1-5; size: .; CDR3: CAWSVRGGQPQHF; DNA: TGTGCCTGGAGTGTACGGGGAGGTCAGCCCCAGCATTTT
V: TRBV6-5; D: .; J: TRBJ2-1; size: .; CDR3: CASSPQGLPGDEQFF; DNA: TGTGCCAGCAGTCCCCAGGGCCTCCCGGGCGATGAGCAGTTCTTC
V: TRBV20-1; D: .; J: TRBJ2-5; size: few; CDR3: CSAGTQETQYF; DNA: TGCAGTGCTGGGACACAAGAGACCCAGTACTTC
V: TRBV11-2; D: .; J: TRBJ1-3; size: .; CDR3: CASSLRISGNTIYF; DNA: TGTGCCAGCAGCTTGAGGATTTCTGGAAACACCATATATTTT
V: TRBV19; D: .; J: TRBJ1-4; size: .; CDR3: CATTQGGSGEKLFF; DNA: TGTGCCACCACACAGGGCGGATCAGGTGAAAAACTGTTTTTT
V: TRBV4-1; D: TRBD2; J: TRBJ2-7; size: .; CDR3: CASSQDWVRREGLWFPYEQYF; DNA: TGCGCCAGCAGCCAAGATTGGGTCAGGCGGGAGGGCCTCTGGTTCCCCTACGAGCAGTACTTC
V: TRBV6-1; D: TRBD2; J: TRBJ2-1; size: .; CDR3: CASGLAGGQGEQFF; DNA: TGTGCCAGCGGACTAGCGGGAGGCCAGGGTGAGCAGTTCTTC
V: TRBV19; D: .; J: TRBJ1-2; size: .; CDR3: CASSIWGSYGYTF; DNA: TGTGCCAGTAGTATATGGGGGAGCTATGGCTACACCTTC
V: TRBV19; D: .; J: TRBJ2-7; size: once; CDR3: CASSHHSRSYEQYF; DNA: TGTGCCAGTTCCCACCACAGCCGCTCCTACGAGCAGTACTTC
V: TRBV28; D: .; J: TRBJ2-3; size: .; CDR3: CVSRAHGPLDTQYF; DNA: TGTGTATCGAGGGCTCATGGACCCTTAGATACGCAGTATTTT
V: TRBV4-1; D: .; J: TRBJ1-1; size: few; CDR3: CASSQDRLWAEAFF; DNA: TGCGCCAGCAGCCAAGACCGTCTTTGGGCTGAAGCTTTCTTT
V: TRBV18; D: TRBD1; J: TRBJ1-1; size: .; CDR3: CASWGRGRPANTEAFF; DNA: TGTGCCAGCTGGGGGAGGGGGCGTCCTGCGAACACTGAAGCTTTCTTT
V: TRBV5-4; D: .; J: TRBJ1-4; size: .; CDR3: CASSPVATNEKLFF; DNA: TGTGCCAGCAGTCCGGTTGCAACTAATGAAAAACTGTTTTTT
V: TRBV5-1; D: TRBD1; J: TRBJ2-7; size: .; CDR3: CASSRDRGSSYEQYF; DNA: TGCGCCAGCAGCAGAGACAGGGGCAGCTCCTACGAGCAGTACTTC
V: TRBV19; D: TRBD2; J: TRBJ2-3; size: .; CDR3: CASRRGLASDTQYF; DNA: TGTGCCTCCCGAAGGGGACTAGCGTCAGATACGCAGTATTTT
V: TRBV6-6; D: TRBD2; J: TRBJ2-1; size: few; CDR3: CASRRTSGINEQFF; DNA: TGTGCCAGCAGGCGGACTAGCGGGATCAATGAGCAGTTCTTC
V: TRBV2; D: .; J: TRBJ1-5; size: .; CDR3: CATRWGTSNQPQHF; DNA: TGTGCCACAAGATGGGGGACCAGCAATCAGCCCCAGCATTTT
V: TRBV4-1; D: .; J: TRBJ1-1; size: .; CDR3: CASKRGGSTEAFF; DNA: TGCGCCAGCAAGAGGGGAGGAAGCACTGAAGCTTTCTTT
V: TRBV18; D: TRBD1; J: TRBJ1-2; size: few; CDR3: CASSHGQGALYGYTF; DNA: TGTGCCAGCTCACACGGACAGGGGGCCCTCTATGGCTACACCTTC
V: TRBV27; D: .; J: TRBJ2-7; size: .; CDR3: CANARGYEQYF; DNA: TGTGCCAACGCCCGGGGATACGAGCAGTACTTC
V: TRBV5-1; D: TRBD2; J: TRBJ2-1; size: once; CDR3: CASREKAGVVYNEQFF; DNA: TGCGCCAGCAGAGAAAAAGCGGGAGTAGTATACAATGAGCAGTTCTTC
V: TRBV7-9; D: .; J: TRBJ2-7; size: .; CDR3: CASSFPGTGNYEQYF; DNA: TGTGCCAGCAGCTTTCCTGGTACGGGGAACTACGAGCAGTACTTC
V: TRBV13; D: TRBD1; J: TRBJ2-7; size: .; CDR3: CASSRQGVSSYEQYF; DNA: TGTGCCAGCAGCCGACAGGGGGTGAGCTCCTACGAGCAGTACTTC
V: TRBV5-6; D: TRBD1; J: TRBJ2-7; size: medium-sized; CDR3: CASSVTGGKVYEQYF; DNA: TGTGCCAGCAGCGTGACAGGGGGGAAGGTATACGAGCAGTACTTC
V: TRBV5-1; D: .; J: TRBJ2-3; size: once; CDR3: CASSFQGDADTQYF; DNA: TGCGCCAGCAGCTTTCAAGGTGACGCAGATACGCAGTATTTT
V: TRBV6-1; D: TRBD1; J: TRBJ2-7; size: .; CDR3: CASSETGTGAPLTYEQYF; DNA: TGTGCCAGCAGTGAAACCGGGACAGGGGCACCTTTGACCTACGAGCAGTACTTC
V: TRBV27; D: .; J: TRBJ1-6; size: few; CDR3: CASSFSSISYNSPLHF; DNA: TGTGCCAGCAGTTTCTCGAGCATCTCCTATAATTCACCCCTCCACTTT
V: TRBV6-1; D: .; J: TRBJ2-7; size: .; CDR3: CASSEAGTLSYEQYF; DNA: TGTGCCAGCAGTGAAGCCGGGACACTTTCCTACGAGCAGTACTTC